The T cell receptor (beta chain) under discussion was sequenced for a study of T cell changes during pregnancy in multiple sclerosis. This table comes from immunoSEQ multiplex PCR, and its TCRdb copy is limited to in-frame clones, with some not included. Here the sample spans fewer than 65,000 clones, 90% being singletons. Trimming took 2 bases from V and 4 from J; bases not matched to a gene: 4. Germline V gene lookup returns CDR1 SGHTA and CDR2 FQGNSA. The CDR3 spans 16 residues. The chain recombines TRBV7-2 with TRBJ2-3; 12 bases are shared with TRBD2. The source was peripheral blood, collected in the first trimester of pregnancy. This sequence originates from a female donor in good health, enrolled as a control in a pregnancy study. The CDR3 loop reads CASSLLAGGTADTQYF. The CDR3 bases are TGTGCCAGCAGCTTACTAGCGGGGGGGACGGCAGATACGCAGTATTTT.